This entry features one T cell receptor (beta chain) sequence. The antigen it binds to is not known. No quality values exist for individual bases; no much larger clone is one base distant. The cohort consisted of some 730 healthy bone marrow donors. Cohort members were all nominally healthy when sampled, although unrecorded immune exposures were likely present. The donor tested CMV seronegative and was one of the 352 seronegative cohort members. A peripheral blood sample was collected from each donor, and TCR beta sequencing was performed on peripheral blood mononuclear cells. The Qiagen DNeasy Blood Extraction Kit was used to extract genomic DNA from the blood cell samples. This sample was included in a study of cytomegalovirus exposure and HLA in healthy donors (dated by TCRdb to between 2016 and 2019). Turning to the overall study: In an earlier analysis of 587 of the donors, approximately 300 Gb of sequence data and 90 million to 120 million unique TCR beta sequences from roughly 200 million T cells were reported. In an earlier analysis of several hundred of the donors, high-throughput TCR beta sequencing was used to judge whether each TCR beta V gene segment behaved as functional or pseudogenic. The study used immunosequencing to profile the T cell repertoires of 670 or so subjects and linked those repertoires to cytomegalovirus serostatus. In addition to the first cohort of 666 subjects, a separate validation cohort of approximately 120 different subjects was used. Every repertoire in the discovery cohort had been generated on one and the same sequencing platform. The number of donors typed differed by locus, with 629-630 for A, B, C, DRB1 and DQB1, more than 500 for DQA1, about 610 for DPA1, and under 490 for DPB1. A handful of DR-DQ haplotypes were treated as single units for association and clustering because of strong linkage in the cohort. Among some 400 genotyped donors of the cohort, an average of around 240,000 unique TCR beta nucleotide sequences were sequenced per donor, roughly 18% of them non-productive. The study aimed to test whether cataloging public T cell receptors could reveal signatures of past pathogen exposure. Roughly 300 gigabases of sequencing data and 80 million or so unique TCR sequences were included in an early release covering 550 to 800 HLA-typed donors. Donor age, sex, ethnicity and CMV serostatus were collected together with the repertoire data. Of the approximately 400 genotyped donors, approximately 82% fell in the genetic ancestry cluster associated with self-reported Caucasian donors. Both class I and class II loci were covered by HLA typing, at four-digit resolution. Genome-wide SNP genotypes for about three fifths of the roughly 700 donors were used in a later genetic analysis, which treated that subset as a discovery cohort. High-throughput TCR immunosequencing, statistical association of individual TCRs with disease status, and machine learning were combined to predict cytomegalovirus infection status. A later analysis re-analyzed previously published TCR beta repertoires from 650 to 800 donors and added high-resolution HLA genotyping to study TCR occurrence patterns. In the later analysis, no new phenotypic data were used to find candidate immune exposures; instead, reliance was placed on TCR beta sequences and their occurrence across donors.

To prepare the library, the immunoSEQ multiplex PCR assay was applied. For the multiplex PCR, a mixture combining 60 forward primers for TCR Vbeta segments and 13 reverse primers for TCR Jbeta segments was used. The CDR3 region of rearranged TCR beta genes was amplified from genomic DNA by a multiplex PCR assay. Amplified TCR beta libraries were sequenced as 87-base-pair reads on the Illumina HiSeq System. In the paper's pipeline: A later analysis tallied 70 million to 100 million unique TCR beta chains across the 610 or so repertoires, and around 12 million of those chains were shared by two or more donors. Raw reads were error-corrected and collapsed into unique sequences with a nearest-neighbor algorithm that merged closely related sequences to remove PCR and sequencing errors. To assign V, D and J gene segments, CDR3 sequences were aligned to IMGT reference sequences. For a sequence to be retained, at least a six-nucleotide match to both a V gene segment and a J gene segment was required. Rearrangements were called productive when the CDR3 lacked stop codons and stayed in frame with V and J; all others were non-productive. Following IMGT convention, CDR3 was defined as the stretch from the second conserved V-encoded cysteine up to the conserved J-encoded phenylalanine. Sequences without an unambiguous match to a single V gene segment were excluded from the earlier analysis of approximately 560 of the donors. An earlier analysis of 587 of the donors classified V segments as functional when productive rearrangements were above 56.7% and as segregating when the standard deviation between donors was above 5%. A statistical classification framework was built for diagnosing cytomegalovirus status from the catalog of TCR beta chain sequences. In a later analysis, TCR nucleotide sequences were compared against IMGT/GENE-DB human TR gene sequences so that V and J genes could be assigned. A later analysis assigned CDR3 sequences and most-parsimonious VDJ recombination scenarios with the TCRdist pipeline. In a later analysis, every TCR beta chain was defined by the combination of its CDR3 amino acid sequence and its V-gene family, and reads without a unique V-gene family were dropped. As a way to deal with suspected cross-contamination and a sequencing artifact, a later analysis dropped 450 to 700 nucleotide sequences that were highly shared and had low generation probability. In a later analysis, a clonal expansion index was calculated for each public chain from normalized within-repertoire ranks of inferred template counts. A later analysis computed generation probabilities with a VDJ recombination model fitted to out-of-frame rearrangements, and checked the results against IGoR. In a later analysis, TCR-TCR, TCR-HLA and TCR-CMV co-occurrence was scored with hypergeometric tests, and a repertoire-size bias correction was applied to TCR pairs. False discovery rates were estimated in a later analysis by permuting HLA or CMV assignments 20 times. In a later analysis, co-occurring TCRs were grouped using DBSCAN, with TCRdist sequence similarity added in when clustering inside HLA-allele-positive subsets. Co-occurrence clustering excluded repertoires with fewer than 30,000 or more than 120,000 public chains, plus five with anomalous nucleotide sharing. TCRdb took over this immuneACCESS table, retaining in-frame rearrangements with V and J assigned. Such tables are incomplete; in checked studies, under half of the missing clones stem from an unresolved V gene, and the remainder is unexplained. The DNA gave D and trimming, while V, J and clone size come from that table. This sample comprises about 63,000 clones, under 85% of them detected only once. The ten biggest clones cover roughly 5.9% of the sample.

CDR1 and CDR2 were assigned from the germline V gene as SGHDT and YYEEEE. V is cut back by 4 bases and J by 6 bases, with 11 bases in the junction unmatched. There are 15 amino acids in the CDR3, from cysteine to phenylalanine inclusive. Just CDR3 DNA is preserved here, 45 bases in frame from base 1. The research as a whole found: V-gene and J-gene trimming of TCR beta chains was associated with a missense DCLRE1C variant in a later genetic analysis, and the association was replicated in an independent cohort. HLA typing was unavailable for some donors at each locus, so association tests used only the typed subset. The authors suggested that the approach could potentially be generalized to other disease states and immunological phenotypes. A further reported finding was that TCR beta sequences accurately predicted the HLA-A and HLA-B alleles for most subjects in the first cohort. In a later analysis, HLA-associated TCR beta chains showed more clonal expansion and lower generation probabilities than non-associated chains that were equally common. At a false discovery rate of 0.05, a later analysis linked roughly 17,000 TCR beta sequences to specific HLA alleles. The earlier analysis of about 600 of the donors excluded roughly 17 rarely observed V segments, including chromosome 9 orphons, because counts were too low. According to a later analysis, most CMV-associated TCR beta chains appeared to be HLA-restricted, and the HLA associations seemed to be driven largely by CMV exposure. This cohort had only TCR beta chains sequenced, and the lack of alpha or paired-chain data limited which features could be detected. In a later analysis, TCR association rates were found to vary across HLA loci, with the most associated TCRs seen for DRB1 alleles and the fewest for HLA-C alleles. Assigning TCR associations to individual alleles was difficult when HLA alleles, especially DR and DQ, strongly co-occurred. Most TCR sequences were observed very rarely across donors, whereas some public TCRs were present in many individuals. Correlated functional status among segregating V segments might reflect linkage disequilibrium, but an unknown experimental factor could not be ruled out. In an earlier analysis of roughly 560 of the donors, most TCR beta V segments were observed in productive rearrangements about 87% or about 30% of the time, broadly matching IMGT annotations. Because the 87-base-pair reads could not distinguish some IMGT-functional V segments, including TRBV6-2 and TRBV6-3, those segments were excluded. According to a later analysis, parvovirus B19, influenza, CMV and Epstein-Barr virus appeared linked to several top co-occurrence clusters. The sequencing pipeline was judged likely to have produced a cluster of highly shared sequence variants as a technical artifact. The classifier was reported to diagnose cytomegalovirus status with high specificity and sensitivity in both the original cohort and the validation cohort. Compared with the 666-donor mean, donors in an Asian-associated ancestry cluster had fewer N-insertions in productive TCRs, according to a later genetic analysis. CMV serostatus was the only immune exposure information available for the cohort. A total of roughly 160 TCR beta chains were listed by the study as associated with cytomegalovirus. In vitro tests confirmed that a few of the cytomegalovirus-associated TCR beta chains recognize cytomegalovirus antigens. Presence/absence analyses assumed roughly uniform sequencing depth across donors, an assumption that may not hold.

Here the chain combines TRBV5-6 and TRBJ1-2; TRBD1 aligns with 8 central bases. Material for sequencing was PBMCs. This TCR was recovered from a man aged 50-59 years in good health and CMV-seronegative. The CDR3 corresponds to CASSPNTGGRDGYTF. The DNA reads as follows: TGTGCCAGCAGCCCAAACACAGGGGGGAGAGATGGCTACACCTTC.